The 28 T cell receptor beta chains given below trace back to one sample, sequenced in a study of blood T cell repertoires in COVID-19. TCRdb's copy holds only in-frame clones and misses some; the assay was immunoSEQ multiplex PCR. The sample yields a few hundred thousand clones, 88% seen once. What was sequenced was peripheral blood. These receptors originate from a man between 60 and 75 years old who had recovered from COVID-19.

This rearrangement joins TRBV9 to TRBJ1-2; 9 bases are shared with TRBD1. V lost 1 base, J lost 8 bases, and 6 bases stayed unmatched. The length of the CDR3 is 14 residues. The V gene's germline CDR1 is SGDLS and CDR2 YYNGEE. The DNA of the CDR3 is TGTGCCAGCAGCGTAACACGGACAGGGGAAGGCTACACCTTC. It is translated as CASSVTRTGEGYTF.

The chain has TRBV4-2 and TRBJ1-1; D is possibly TRBD1 (5 bases). This CDR3 has 14 residues. The V end lost 3 bases, the J end lost 1 base, and 9 bases lay between the germline ends. Germline V gives CDR1 LGHNA, CDR2 YNFKEQ. CDR3 DNA sequence: TGTGCCAGCAGCCACCCCCAGGGGAACACTGAAGCTTTCTTT. This sequence encodes CASSHPQGNTEAFF.

The V gene is TRBV3-1 (or the pseudogene TRBV3-2), the J gene TRBJ2-7, with 7 bases matching TRBD2. Unmatched junction bases numbered 2, after V lost 1 base and J lost 2 bases. The CDR3 has 14 residues. From germline, CDR1 is LGHDT and CDR2 YNNKEL (reference sequence). CDR3 region: CASSQGGTTYEQYF. CDR3 coding DNA: TGTGCCAGCAGCCAAGGGGGGACTACCTACGAGCAGTACTTC.

The rearrangement links TRBV11-2 to TRBJ2-7, with 7 bases aligning to TRBD1. The J segment lost 3 bases and the V segment lost 0 bases, leaving 5 bases of the junction unmatched. In germline, CDR1 is SGHAT, CDR2 FQNNGV. This CDR3 has 15 residues. CDR3 nucleotides: TGTGCCAGCAGCTTAGATGCGGCAGGGGGCTACGAGCAGTACTTC. Amino acid sequence: CASSLDAAGGYEQYF.

The gene calls are TRBV6-5 and TRBJ1-1; D unresolved. Germline lookup yields CDR1 MNHEY and CDR2 SVGAGI. CDR3 length: 14 residues. With 6 bases removed from V and 1 base from J, the gap between germline ends came to 12 bases. CDR3 sequence reads: CASSRGGQNTEAFF. As DNA, the CDR3 is TGTGCCAGCAGCCGAGGCGGGCAGAACACTGAAGCTTTCTTT.

The genes are TRBV5-4 and TRBJ1-1; no clear D gene. The CDR3 spans 13 residues. V was cut by 4 bases and J by 3 bases, with 10 bases left in between. Germline V lookup: CDR1 SGHNT, CDR2 YYREEE (reference sequence). The CDR3 loop reads CASSTERDTEAFF. CDR3 bases: TGTGCCAGCAGCACGGAGAGGGACACTGAAGCTTTCTTT.

The rearrangement joins TRBV4-1 to TRBJ2-7; 8 bases are a match to TRBD1. Germline V gene lookup returns CDR1 MGHRA and CDR2 YSYEKL. CDR3 size: 16 residues. Trimming cost V 2 bases and J 3 bases; bases outside gene matches: 9. CDR3 in DNA: TGCGCCAGCAGCCAAACCGGGACAGGAGACCTCTACGAGCAGTACTTC. Its translation is CASSQTGTGDLYEQYF.

This rearrangement joins TRBV6-5 to TRBJ2-2, with TRBD1 matching 7 bases. The CDR3 covers 15 residues. The V gene's germline CDR1 is MNHEY and CDR2 SVGAGI. Trimming removed 6 bases from V and 2 bases from J; junction bases left unmatched: 6. The CDR3 DNA is TGTGCCAGCAGCCGACAGGGTATAAACACCGGGGAGCTGTTTTTT. It is translated as CASSRQGINTGELFF.

The chain combines TRBV6-1 with TRBJ2-4, with D maybe TRBD1 (5 bases). V shed 2 bases and J shed 0 bases, with 14 bases lying between them. This CDR3 has 17 residues. Germline values: CDR1 MNHNS, CDR2 SASEGT. As DNA, the CDR3 is TGTGCCAGCAGTGAACAAAGGGGCCGACTAGCCAAAAACATTCAGTACTTC. This translates into CASSEQRGRLAKNIQYF.

The chain carries TRBV7-2 and TRBJ1-2, with D tentatively TRBD1 (5 bases). Looked up from germline, CDR1 is SGHTA and CDR2 is FQGNSA. Trimming removed 3 bases from V and 3 bases from J, with 14 bases in between. The CDR3 runs to 15 residues. This CDR3 is CASSFRVPGDYGYTF. The CDR3 DNA reads TGTGCCAGCAGCTTTCGAGTGCCGGGGGACTATGGCTACACCTTC.

The rearrangement joins TRBV19 to TRBJ1-4, with 7 bases aligning to TRBD1. Trimming removed 7 bases from V and 5 bases from J; junction bases left unmatched: 13. The CDR3 loop spans 16 amino acids. The V gene's germline CDR1 is LNHDA and CDR2 SQIVND (reference sequence). CDR3 sequence: CASTPVGGTANEKLFF. The CDR3 region has the DNA TGTGCCAGTACCCCGGTGGGCGGGACAGCCAATGAAAAACTGTTTTTT. Supplemented by reference TRBV19 and TRBJ1-4, the full variable domain reads DGGITQSPKYLFRKEGQNVTLSCEQNLNHDAMYWYRQDPGQGLRLIYYSQIVNDFQKGDIAEGYSVSREKKESFPLTVTSAQKNPTAFYLCASTPVGGTANEKLFFGSGTQLSVL.

The chain employs TRBV5-4 and TRBJ2-2, with 16 bases lining up with TRBD2. With V trimmed by 0 bases and J by 4 bases, 9 bases remained unmatched. This CDR3 is 20 amino acids long. Germline V gene data show CDR1 as SGHNT and CDR2 as YYREEE (reference sequence). CDR3 loop: CASSLAAGLAGGTLTGELFF. As DNA, the CDR3 is TGTGCCAGCAGCTTGGCTGCGGGACTAGCGGGGGGGACTCTCACCGGGGAGCTGTTTTTT.

This clone was seen once. This chain links TRBV14 with TRBJ2-7, with TRBD1 identical over 7 bases. V trimming: 5 bases; J trimming: 1 base; junction bases outside the gene matches: 5. This CDR3 has 14 residues. Germline lookup yields CDR1 SGHDN and CDR2 FVKESK. This CDR3 is CASSVGRGSYEQYF. CDR3 DNA sequence: TGTGCCAGCAGCGTGGGCAGGGGGTCCTACGAGCAGTACTTC.

For the CDR3, the DNA is TGTGCCAGCACCAACAGGGGACAGGGAACCGGGGAGCTGTTTTTT. Protein: CASTNRGQGTGELFF. V gene TRBV6-6 combines with J gene TRBJ2-2, with TRBD1 identical over 9 bases. The CDR3 contains 15 residues. Losses at the gene ends were 7 bases for V and 5 bases for J; bases not matched to a gene: 8. In germline, CDR1 is MNHNY, CDR2 SVGAGI (reference sequence).

This clone was seen a single time. The rearrangement uses TRBV2 and TRBJ2-7, with TRBD2 matching over 11 bases. Per germline, CDR1 SNHLY and CDR2 FYNNEI. The CDR3 runs to 17 residues. V lost 2 bases, J lost 3 bases, and 9 bases stayed unmatched. The CDR3 DNA reads TGTGCCAGCAGTGAAACTCTGACTAGCGGGGCATACTACGAGCAGTACTTC. Translation gives CASSETLTSGAYYEQYF.

A few counts support this clone. This rearrangement joins TRBV6-4 to TRBJ1-1, with TRBD1 as a possible D gene (6 bases). Trimming pared 0 bases from V and 6 bases from J, leaving 41 bases between. The CDR3 length is 24 residues. Germline V gene data show CDR1 as MRHNA and CDR2 as SNTAGT. The CDR3 DNA is TGTGCCAGCAGTGACTCGGGGCAATACATAGAGCTTACAGGGAAAAGGGCAGTATGGGCTGAAGCTTTCTTT. Encoded protein: CASSDSGQYIELTGKRAVWAEAFF.

A word on this clone: The same CDR3 also results from other DNA sequences found in this sample. J is TRBJ2-2 and V is TRBV7-3, with D possibly TRBD1 on 5 matching bases. With 5 bases removed from V and 4 bases from J, the gap between germline ends came to 5 bases. Germline V gives CDR1 SGHTA, CDR2 FQGTGA. CDR3 length equals 12 residues. The CDR3 here is CASSQGTGELFF. The CDR3 DNA reads TGTGCCAGCAGCCAGGGCACCGGGGAGCTGTTTTTT.

The chain carries TRBV7-9 and TRBJ2-1; tentative D call: TRBD2 (5 bases). Germline V lookup: CDR1 SEHNR, CDR2 FQNEAQ (reference sequence). This CDR3 spans 14 amino acids. V gave up 8 bases and J gave up 2 bases, with 13 bases separating them. CDR3: CASFDWEPYNEQFF. The CDR3 bases are TGTGCCAGCTTTGACTGGGAGCCCTACAATGAGCAGTTCTTC.

V gene TRBV9 combines with J gene TRBJ1-5, with D perhaps matching TRBD1 (5 bases). This CDR3 comprises 15 residues. Per the germline V gene, CDR1 is SGDLS and CDR2 is YYNGEE. The V end lost 4 bases, the J end lost 3 bases, and 14 bases lay between the germline ends. CDR3 in DNA: TGTGCCAGCAGCCCAACCCCAGGGAACAATCAGCCCCAGCATTTT. Translating it yields CASSPTPGNNQPQHF.

The chain joins TRBV6-5 to TRBJ1-4, with D unresolved. Germline CDR1 is MNHEY and CDR2 is SVGAGI. V lost 6 bases and J 6 bases, leaving 11 bases between the germline ends. This CDR3 contains 13 residues. Here the CDR3 reads CASSRAHDEKLFF. For the CDR3, the DNA is TGTGCCAGCAGCCGAGCTCACGATGAAAAACTGTTTTTT.

This sequence joins TRBV5-4 and TRBJ1-2, with unresolved D. Trimming took 3 bases from V and 4 from J, leaving 16 bases between them. This CDR3 has 15 residues. CDR1 and CDR2 from the germline V gene are SGHNT and YYREEE (reference sequence). CDR3 amino acids: CASSSLDLGVYGYTF. DNA for the CDR3: TGTGCCAGCAGCTCACTTGATCTCGGGGTCTATGGCTACACCTTC. Combining the CDR3 with reference TRBV5-4 and TRBJ1-2 gives the whole variable domain ETGVTQSPTHLIKTRGQQVTLRCSSQSGHNTVSWYQQALGQGPQFIFQYYREEENGRGNFPPRFSGLQFPNYSSELNVNALELDDSALYLCASSSLDLGVYGYTFGSGTRLTVV.

The V gene is TRBV6-6, the J gene TRBJ1-5; TRBD1 agrees at 8 bases. The V and J ends lost 6 bases and 2 bases, in that order; junction bases with no gene match: 3. CDR3 length equals 14 residues. Germline CDR1 is MNHNY and CDR2 is SVGAGI (reference sequence). The CDR3 DNA follows: TGTGCCAGCAGGACGACAGGGGGCAATCAGCCCCAGCATTTT. Its protein product is CASRTTGGNQPQHF.

The chain links TRBV27 to TRBJ2-3, with D perhaps TRBD1 (6 bases). This CDR3 region has 14 residues. CDR1 and CDR2 (germline): MNHEY, SMNVEV (reference sequence). V lost 3 bases to trimming and J lost 6 bases, with 13 bases between them. Here the CDR3 reads CASSFSSGVDTQYF. The CDR3 DNA reads TGTGCCAGCAGTTTCTCTTCAGGGGTTGATACGCAGTATTTT.

The J gene is TRBJ2-3, the V gene TRBV29-1; 7 bases line up with TRBD1. Germline V lookup: CDR1 SQVTM, CDR2 ANQGSEA. The V and J ends lost 7 bases and 5 bases, in that order; junction bases with no gene match: 6. The CDR3 totals 12 residues. The CDR3 loop reads CSARGREDTQYF. CDR3 in DNA: TGCAGCGCCAGGGGGAGAGAAGATACGCAGTATTTT.

This sequence joins TRBV5-1 and TRBJ1-1, with 7 bases lining up with TRBD1. This CDR3 region has 15 residues. Germline V gene lookup returns CDR1 SGHRS and CDR2 YFSETQ. V shed 4 bases, J shed 0 bases, and the junction held 6 bases outside the gene matches. This chain's CDR3 is CASSPDRFMNTEAFF. CDR3 nucleotides: TGCGCCAGCAGCCCGGACAGGTTCATGAACACTGAAGCTTTCTTT.

The chain links TRBV9 to TRBJ2-1; 15 bases map to TRBD2. The V segment lost 3 bases and the J segment 8 bases; nucleotides outside the gene matches: 9. CDR3 size: 17 residues. In germline, CDR1 is SGDLS, CDR2 YYNGEE. CDR3: CASSARTSGGAKHEQFF. CDR3 DNA: TGTGCCAGCAGCGCCCGGACTAGCGGGGGGGCCAAACATGAGCAGTTCTTC.

V is TRBV5-1 and J is TRBJ1-6, with unresolved D. CDR1 and CDR2 from the germline V gene are SGHRS and YFSETQ. CDR3 length: 14 amino acids. V was cut by 4 bases and J by 7 bases, with 12 bases left in between. CDR3 sequence: CASSPEGRNSPLHF. As DNA, the CDR3 is TGCGCCAGCAGCCCGGAGGGCCGCAATTCACCCCTCCACTTT.

The gene calls are TRBV7-9 and TRBJ1-1; 8 bases agree with TRBD1. After removal of 3 bases from V and 6 bases from J, the junction contained 9 bases not matched to a gene. The CDR3 runs to 15 residues. The germline CDR1 and CDR2 sequences are SEHNR and FQNEAQ (reference sequence). CDR3 loop: CASSLQGAREPEAFF. CDR3 coding DNA: TGTGCCAGCAGCTTGCAGGGGGCGCGTGAACCTGAAGCTTTCTTT.